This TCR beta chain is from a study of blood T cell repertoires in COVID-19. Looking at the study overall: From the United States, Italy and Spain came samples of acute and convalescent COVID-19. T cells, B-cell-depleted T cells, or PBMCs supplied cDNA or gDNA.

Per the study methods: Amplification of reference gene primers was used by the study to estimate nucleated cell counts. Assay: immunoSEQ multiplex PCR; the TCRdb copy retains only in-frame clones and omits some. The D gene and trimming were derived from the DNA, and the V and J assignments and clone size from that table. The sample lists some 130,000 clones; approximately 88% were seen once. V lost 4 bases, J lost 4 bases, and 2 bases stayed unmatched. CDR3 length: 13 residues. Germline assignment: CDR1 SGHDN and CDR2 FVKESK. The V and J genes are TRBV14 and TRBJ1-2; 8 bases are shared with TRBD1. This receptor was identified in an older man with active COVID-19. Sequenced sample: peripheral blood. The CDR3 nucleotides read TGTGCCAGCAGCCCCGACAGGGGCTATGGCTACACCTTC. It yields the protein CASSPDRGYGYTF.